These 6 T cell receptor beta chains were sequenced from one sample in a study of control samples from healthy donors and cancer patients (dated by TCRdb to 2020 to 2022). The library relied on the immunoSEQ multiplex PCR assay. Entries here come from immuneACCESS through TCRdb and include only in-frame sequences with V and J called. Some clones fail to appear in such tables; in the studies checked, an unresolved V gene covers under half of the shortfall, and the cause of the remainder is unknown. The sample yields more than 110,000 clones; roughly 92% were counted once. The top ten hold around 11% of the sample. The sequencing input was blood. The receptors stem from a man aged 30 to 39 in good health.

The chain recombines TRBV7-2 with TRBJ2-7; TRBD1 agrees at 10 bases. Germline assignment: CDR1 SGHTA and CDR2 FQGNSA. With 1 base clipped from V and 6 bases from J, the junction kept 6 bases outside the gene matches. The length of the CDR3 is 15 residues. CDR3 sequence (DNA): TGTGCCAGCAGCTTAGTTTGGGGGACAGGGGTCGAGCAGTACTTC. It yields the protein CASSLVWGTGVEQYF.

This rearrangement joins TRBV27 to TRBJ2-1; tentatively, D is TRBD2 (6 bases). CDR3 length equals 17 residues. Germline V lookup: CDR1 MNHEY, CDR2 SMNVEV (reference sequence). Trimming cost V 1 base and J 0 bases, with 13 bases left between them. In DNA, the CDR3 is TGTGCCAGCAGTTTATATCCAGCGGGCAGCTCCTACAATGAGCAGTTCTTC. Protein product: CASSLYPAGSSYNEQFF.

The rearrangement links TRBV29-1 to TRBJ2-1; 8 bases align to TRBD2. J gave up 9 bases and V 1 base, and 11 bases lay outside the gene matches. Germline V gene data show CDR1 as SQVTM and CDR2 as ANQGSEA. This CDR3 is built from 15 residues. The DNA of the CDR3 is TGCAGCGTTGAAGTTAAACCGGGAGGGCCGGGTGAGCAGTTCTTC. Translation gives CSVEVKPGGPGEQFF.

The V gene is TRBV27, the J gene TRBJ1-2; 7 positions match TRBD1. There are 14 residues in the CDR3. V lost 3 bases to trimming and J lost 7 bases; unmatched junction nucleotides: 8. Germline assignment: CDR1 MNHEY and CDR2 SMNVEV (reference sequence). In DNA form, the CDR3 reads TGTGCCAGCAGTTTTTCGAGGACAGGTGGTGGCTACACCTTC. It codes for CASSFSRTGGGYTF.

The chain carries TRBV3-1 (or the pseudogene TRBV3-2) and TRBJ2-1; TRBD2 matches 10 bases. J lost 7 bases, V lost 4 bases, and 16 bases had no gene match. CDR1 is LGHDT, CDR2 YNNKEL, per germline (reference sequence). This CDR3 region has 18 residues. The chain's CDR3 is CASSPRALAGLSRNEQFF. The DNA of the CDR3 is TGTGCCAGCAGCCCTCGCGCACTAGCGGGATTATCGAGGAATGAGCAGTTCTTC.

The chain has TRBV12-2 and TRBJ2-7; the table's TRBD2 call for D was not verified on the DNA. TRBV12-2 is a documented pseudogene. CDR3 size: 14 residues. This CDR3 reads CASRPSRVSYEQYF. CDR3 in DNA: TGTGCAAGTCGACCTTCGCGAGTATCCTACGAGCAGTACTTC.